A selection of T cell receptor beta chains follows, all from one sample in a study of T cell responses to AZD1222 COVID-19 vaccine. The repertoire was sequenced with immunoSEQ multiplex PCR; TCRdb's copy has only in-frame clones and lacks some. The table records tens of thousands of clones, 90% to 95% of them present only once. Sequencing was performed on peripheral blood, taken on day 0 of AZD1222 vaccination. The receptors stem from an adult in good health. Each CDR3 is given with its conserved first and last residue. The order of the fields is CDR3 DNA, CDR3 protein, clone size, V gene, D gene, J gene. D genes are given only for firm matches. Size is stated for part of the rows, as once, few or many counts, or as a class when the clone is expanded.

TGCAGCGTTGAAGATCCCGGGCAGGGAGTAGCTTTCTTT CSVEDPGQGVAFF - TRBV29-1 - TRBJ1-1
TGTGCCAGCAGCGTAGATGACAGGGGCATGAACACTGAAGCTTTCTTT CASSVDDRGMNTEAFF - TRBV9 TRBD1 TRBJ1-1
TGTGCCAGCAGCTTACCCGGGGGCCGACAGACCCAGTACTTC CASSLPGGRQTQYF - TRBV7-2 - TRBJ2-5
TGTGCCAGCAGCGTAGAGAGGGCATACAATGAGCAGTTCTTC CASSVERAYNEQFF - TRBV9 - TRBJ2-1
TGTGCCAGCAGTGTCGCGGGGGGCCGCAATGAGCAGTTCTTC CASSVAGGRNEQFF few TRBV6-4 TRBD2 TRBJ2-1
TGTGCCAGCAGACGTGGACAGCTAGAGACCCAGTACTTC CASRRGQLETQYF - TRBV5-6 - TRBJ2-5
TGTGCCAGCTCCTTTAGCGGGAGGGAGAATCAGCCCCAGCATTTT CASSFSGRENQPQHF - TRBV18 - TRBJ1-5
TGTGCCAGCAGCGTTTCCAACCTGAACACTGAAGCTTTCTTT CASSVSNLNTEAFF - TRBV9 - TRBJ1-1
TGCGCCAGCAGAATTGGCGACAGGGCCCAAGAGACCCAGTACTTC CASRIGDRAQETQYF - TRBV5-1 TRBD1 TRBJ2-5
TGTGCCAGCAGCTTAGGCGGCAGGGGTACAGGACAGCCCCAGCATTTT CASSLGGRGTGQPQHF - TRBV7-6 - TRBJ1-5
TGTGCCAGCAGCACCACAGGGGGCTCTGGAAACACCATATATTTT CASSTTGGSGNTIYF - TRBV7-9 TRBD1 TRBJ1-3
TGTGCCAGCAGGTCGGATAGGGCCTACGAGCAGTACTTC CASRSDRAYEQYF - TRBV5-4 - TRBJ2-7
TGTGCCAGCAGCTTGGGACAGGGGGAAGAGACCCAGTACTTC CASSLGQGEETQYF - TRBV5-8 TRBD1 TRBJ2-5
TGTGCCAGCAGGACGGGGTTGAAGGAAAAACTGTTTTTT CASRTGLKEKLFF few TRBV12-3/TRBV12-4 - TRBJ1-4
TGTGCCAGCAGCTTGATCCTTTCCATGAACACTGAAGCTTTCTTT CASSLILSMNTEAFF - TRBV5-6 - TRBJ1-1
TGTGCCAGCAGACTTATCCCAGGGGGTCCCTCCTATAATTCACCCCTCCACTTT CASRLIPGGPSYNSPLHF - TRBV2 TRBD1 TRBJ1-6
TGTGCCAGCAGCCCAGGGACTTCTAGCTCCTACGAGCAGTACTTC CASSPGTSSSYEQYF once TRBV4-2 - TRBJ2-7
TGTGCCAGCAGCCACCGGGACAGTGTCGGGTATTCACCCCTCCACTTT CASSHRDSVGYSPLHF once TRBV7-9 TRBD1 TRBJ1-6
TGTGCCAGCAGATACGGGGACATCTCCTCCTACGAGCAGTACTTC CASRYGDISSYEQYF - TRBV6-6 - TRBJ2-7
TGCGCCAGCAGCCAAGTCAGGGCCTACGAGCAGTACTTC CASSQVRAYEQYF - TRBV4-1 - TRBJ2-7
TGTGCTAGTGGCCCCGGGACAGGGGAACGTGAGCAGTTCTTC CASGPGTGEREQFF - TRBV12-5 TRBD1 TRBJ2-1
TGTGCCAGCACTCCACAGGGTGACGGCTACACCTTC CASTPQGDGYTF - TRBV6-6 - TRBJ1-2
TGTGCCATCAGTGAGCTGCCTTCCGGGGAGCTGTTTTTT CAISELPSGELFF - TRBV10-3 - TRBJ2-2
TGTGCCAGCAGTAAATCAGGGACGGCATATGGCTACACCTTC CASSKSGTAYGYTF once TRBV6-2/TRBV6-3 - TRBJ1-2
TGTGCCAGCGGGGGGATCTACGAGCAGTACTTC CASGGIYEQYF few TRBV6-5 - TRBJ2-7
TGTGCCAGCAGCTTAAGCCGAGCAGGACATGGCTACACCTTC CASSLSRAGHGYTF - TRBV7-2 - TRBJ1-2
TGTGCCAGTAGTAATCGGGGGGGCACAGATACGCAGTATTTT CASSNRGGTDTQYF - TRBV19 TRBD2 TRBJ2-3
TGTGCCAGCAGTGGGGGATTTGGTATTGGGGACAAGGACACTGAAGCTTTCTTT CASSGGFGIGDKDTEAFF - TRBV2 - TRBJ1-1
TGTGCCGGGGGGACACGCCCGATTGAAGCTTTCTTT CAGGTRPIEAFF - TRBV2 - TRBJ1-1
TGTGCCTGGAGTGGGACGTCTAATTCACCCCTCCACTTT CAWSGTSNSPLHF - TRBV30 - TRBJ1-6
TGTGCCAGCAGCGACGGACTGCAGAGCCCCTACGAGCAGTACTTC CASSDGLQSPYEQYF - TRBV9 - TRBJ2-7
TGTGCCAGCAGTTTATCGCTAGGGACCGGGAGTGGGAAGCAGTACTTC CASSLSLGTGSGKQYF - TRBV27 - TRBJ2-7
TGTGCCAGCAGCCAAGGCGGGCAGGGGTTTTTATGGCCCCAGCATTTT CASSQGGQGFLWPQHF - TRBV3-1/TRBV3-2 - TRBJ1-5
TGTGCCAGCAGAGTGGACACTGAAGCTTTCTTT CASRVDTEAFF - TRBV6-5 - TRBJ1-1
TGTGCCAGCAGTGTGGTTGAAGCTTTCTTT CASSVVEAFF - TRBV2 - TRBJ1-1
TGTGCCAGCAGCCCATCGACTAGCACCGGGGAGCTGTTTTTT CASSPSTSTGELFF - TRBV7-9 - TRBJ2-2
TGCGCCAGCAGCTTCAGGGCTAGCACCGGGGAGCTGTTTTTT CASSFRASTGELFF - TRBV4-3 - TRBJ2-2
TGTGCCATCGGAGAAGTAGAGACCCAGTACTTC CAIGEVETQYF - TRBV10-3 - TRBJ2-5
TGCGCCAGCAGCCCACCGGGACAGGGGCCCTATGGCTACACCTTC CASSPPGQGPYGYTF - TRBV5-1 TRBD1 TRBJ1-2
TGTGCCAGCAGCTTAAGTAGGGTACCCTACGAGCAGTACTTC CASSLSRVPYEQYF few TRBV7-9 - TRBJ2-7
TGTGCCAGCAGTGAAGGGGTCTTGGCCCTTTCCCAAGGCTACACCTTC CASSEGVLALSQGYTF - TRBV2 - TRBJ1-2
TGTGCCACCTGGGAGAGGGGGGGCCGGAATGAGCAGTTCTTC CATWERGGRNEQFF - TRBV10-3 - TRBJ2-1